This TCR beta chain came from a study of T cell responses to AZD1222 COVID-19 vaccine. Notes on the study in general: Targets within unmutated variant regions were reportedly found for nearly half of spike-specific TCRs. Sampling captured repertoires only after the peak T cell response.

The CDR3 is made up of 14 amino acids. The germline V and J ends were trimmed by 1 base and 1 base, with 8 bases remaining between them. The germline CDR1 and CDR2 sequences are SGHNT and YYREEE (reference sequence). The data were produced by immunoSEQ multiplex PCR, yet TCRdb's version contains in-frame clones alone and is incomplete. The data contain 90,000 to 150,000 clones, around 92% of them singletons. Remarks on this clone: The antigen is not known.

The sample here was peripheral blood, taken 28 days after the second AZD1222 dose. The sequence was collected from an adult who received the AZD1222 COVID-19 vaccine. The V gene is TRBV5-4, the J gene TRBJ1-2; D perhaps matches TRBD1 (5 bases). CDR3 sequence reads: CASSLRGNNYGYTF. As DNA, the CDR3 is TGTGCCAGCAGCTTGAGGGGCAATAACTATGGCTACACCTTC.